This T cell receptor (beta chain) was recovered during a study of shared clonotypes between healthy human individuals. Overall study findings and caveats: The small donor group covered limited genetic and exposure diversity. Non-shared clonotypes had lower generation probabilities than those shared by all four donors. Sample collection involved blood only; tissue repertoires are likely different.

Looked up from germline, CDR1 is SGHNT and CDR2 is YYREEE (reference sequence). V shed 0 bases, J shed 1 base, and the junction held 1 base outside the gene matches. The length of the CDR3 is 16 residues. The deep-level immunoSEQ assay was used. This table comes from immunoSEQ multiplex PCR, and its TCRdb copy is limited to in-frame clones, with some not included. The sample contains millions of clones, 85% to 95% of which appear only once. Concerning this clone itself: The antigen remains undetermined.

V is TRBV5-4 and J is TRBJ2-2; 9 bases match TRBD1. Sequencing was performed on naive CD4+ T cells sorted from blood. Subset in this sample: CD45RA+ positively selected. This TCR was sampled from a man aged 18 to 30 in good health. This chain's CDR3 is CASSLADRGNTGELFF. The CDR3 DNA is TGTGCCAGCAGCTTGGCGGACAGGGGGAACACCGGGGAGCTGTTTTTT.